The sequence of this TCR beta chain was determined in a study of vaccination effects on CD4 cells after COVID-19. About this clone itself: Its target is unknown.

Whole-study results and caveats: At late timepoints after vaccination, vaccine- and infection-induced clones shrank markedly.

The table came from immunoSEQ multiplex PCR; TCRdb's copy has only in-frame clones and leaves some out. The data show about 30,000 clones, with 80% seen just once and 5.8% held by the top ten. The length of the CDR3 is 13 residues. The trim removed 3 bases at V and 5 bases at J, leaving 0 bases unmatched. Germline V CDR1 and CDR2: SGHKS, YYEKEE (reference sequence). Expansion of antigen-specific CD4+ T cells with viral peptide pools was carried out by the ViraFEST assay before sequencing. Cultured cells yielded isolated CD4+ T cells after nine to ten days. As their vaccination, participants received two doses of either BNT162b2 or mRNA-1273.

V and J are TRBV5-5 and TRBJ1-5; TRBD1 agrees at 9 bases. The sequence was collected from a human donor who received a COVID-19 vaccine. Some clones in this sample may be carry-over from other donors' samples. The specimen was CD4+ T cells from PBMCs cultured with SARS-CoV-2 spike peptides, collected after COVID-19 vaccination. In nucleotides, the CDR3 is TGTGCCAGCAGCTGGGACAGGGATCAGCCCCAGCATTTT. Encoded protein: CASSWDRDQPQHF.